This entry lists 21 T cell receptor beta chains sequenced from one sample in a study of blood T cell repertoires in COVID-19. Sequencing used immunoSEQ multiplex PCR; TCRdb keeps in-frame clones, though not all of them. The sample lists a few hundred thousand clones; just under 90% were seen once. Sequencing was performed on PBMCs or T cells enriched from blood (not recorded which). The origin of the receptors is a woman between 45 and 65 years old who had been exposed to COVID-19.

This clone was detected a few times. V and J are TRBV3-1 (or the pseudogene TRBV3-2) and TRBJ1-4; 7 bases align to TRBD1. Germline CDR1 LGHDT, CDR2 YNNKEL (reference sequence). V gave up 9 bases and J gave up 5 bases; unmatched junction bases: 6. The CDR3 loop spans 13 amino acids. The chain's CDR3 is CASSDRTNEKLFF. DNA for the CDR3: TGTGCCAGTTCGGACAGGACGAATGAAAAACTGTTTTTT.

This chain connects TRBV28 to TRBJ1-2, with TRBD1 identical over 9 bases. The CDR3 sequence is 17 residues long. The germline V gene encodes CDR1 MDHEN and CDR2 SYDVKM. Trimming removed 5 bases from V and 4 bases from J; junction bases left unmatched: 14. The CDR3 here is CASSRIRRQDRGYGYTF. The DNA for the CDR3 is TGTGCCAGCAGTCGGATCAGGAGGCAGGACAGGGGCTATGGCTACACCTTC.

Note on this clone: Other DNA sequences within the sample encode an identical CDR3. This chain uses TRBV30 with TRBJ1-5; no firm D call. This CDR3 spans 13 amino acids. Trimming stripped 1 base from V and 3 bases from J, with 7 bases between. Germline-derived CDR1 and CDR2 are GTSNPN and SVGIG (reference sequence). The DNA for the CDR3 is TGTGCCTGGAGTGGCCAGAACAATCAGCCCCAGCATTTT. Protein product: CAWSGQNNQPQHF.

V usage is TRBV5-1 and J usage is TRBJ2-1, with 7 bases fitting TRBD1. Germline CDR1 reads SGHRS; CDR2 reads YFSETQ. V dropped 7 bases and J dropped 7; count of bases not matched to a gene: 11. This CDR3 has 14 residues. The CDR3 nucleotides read TGCGCCAGCGCAGGGGGTTTCGTTAGGAATGAGCAGTTCTTC. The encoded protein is CASAGGFVRNEQFF.

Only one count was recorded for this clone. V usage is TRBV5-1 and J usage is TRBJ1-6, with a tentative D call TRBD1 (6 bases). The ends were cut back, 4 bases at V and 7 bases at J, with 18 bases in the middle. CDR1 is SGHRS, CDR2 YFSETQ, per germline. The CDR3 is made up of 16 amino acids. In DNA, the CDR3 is TGCGCCAGCAGCACACAAACAGGACAGCTCAATTCACCCCTCCACTTT. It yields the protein CASSTQTGQLNSPLHF.

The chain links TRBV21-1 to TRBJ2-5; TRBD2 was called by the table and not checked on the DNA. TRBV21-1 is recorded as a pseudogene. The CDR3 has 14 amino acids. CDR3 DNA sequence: TGTGCCAGCAGCAAATTCGAACGGAGAGAGTGCCAGTACTTC. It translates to CASSKFERRECQYF.

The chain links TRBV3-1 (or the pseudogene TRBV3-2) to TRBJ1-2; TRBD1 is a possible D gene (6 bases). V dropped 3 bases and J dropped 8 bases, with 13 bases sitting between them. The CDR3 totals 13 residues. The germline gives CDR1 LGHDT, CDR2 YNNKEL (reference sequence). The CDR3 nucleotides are TGTGCCAGCAGCCAGTTACAGGGTGTGGGCTACACCTTC. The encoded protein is CASSQLQGVGYTF.

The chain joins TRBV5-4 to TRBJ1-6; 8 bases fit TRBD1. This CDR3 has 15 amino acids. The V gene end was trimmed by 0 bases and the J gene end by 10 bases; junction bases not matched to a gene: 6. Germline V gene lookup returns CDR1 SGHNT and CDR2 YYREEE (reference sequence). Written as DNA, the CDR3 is TGTGCCAGCAGCTTGGGGCAGGGGGCCCGATCACCCCTCCACTTT. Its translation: CASSLGQGARSPLHF.

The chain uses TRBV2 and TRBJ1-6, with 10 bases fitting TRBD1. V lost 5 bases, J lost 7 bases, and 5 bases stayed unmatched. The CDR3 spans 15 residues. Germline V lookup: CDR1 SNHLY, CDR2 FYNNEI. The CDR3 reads CASSLWTGGNSPLHF. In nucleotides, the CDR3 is TGTGCCAGCAGTCTTTGGACAGGGGGGAATTCACCCCTCCACTTT.

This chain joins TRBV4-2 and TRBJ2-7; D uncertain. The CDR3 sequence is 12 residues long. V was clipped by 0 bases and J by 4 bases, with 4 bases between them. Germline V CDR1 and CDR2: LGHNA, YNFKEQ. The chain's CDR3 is CASSQDLYEQYF. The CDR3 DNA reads TGTGCCAGCAGCCAAGATCTTTACGAGCAGTACTTC.

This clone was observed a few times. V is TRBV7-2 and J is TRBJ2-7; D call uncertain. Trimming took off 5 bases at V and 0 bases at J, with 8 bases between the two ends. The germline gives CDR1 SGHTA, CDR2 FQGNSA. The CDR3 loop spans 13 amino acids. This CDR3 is CASSVAGSYEQYF. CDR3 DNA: TGTGCCAGCAGCGTCGCCGGCTCCTACGAGCAGTACTTC. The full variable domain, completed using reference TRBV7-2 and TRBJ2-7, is GAGVSQSPSNKVTEKGKDVELRCDPISGHTALYWYRQSLGQGLEFLIYFQGNSAPDKSGLPSDRFSAERTGGSVSTLTIQRTQQEDSAVYLCASSVAGSYEQYFGPGTRLTVT.

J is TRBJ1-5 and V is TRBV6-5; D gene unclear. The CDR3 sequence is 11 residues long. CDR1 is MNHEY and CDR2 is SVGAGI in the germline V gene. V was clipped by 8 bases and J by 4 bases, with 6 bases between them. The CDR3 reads CASGLNQPQHF. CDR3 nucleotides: TGTGCCAGCGGACTAAATCAGCCCCAGCATTTT.

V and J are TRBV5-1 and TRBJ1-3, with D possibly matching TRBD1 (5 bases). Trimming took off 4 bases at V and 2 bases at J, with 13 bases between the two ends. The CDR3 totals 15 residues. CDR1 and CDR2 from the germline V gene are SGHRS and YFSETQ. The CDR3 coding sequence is TGCGCCAGCAGCCAGATGGGGACTGCTGGAAACACCATATATTTT. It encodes CASSQMGTAGNTIYF.

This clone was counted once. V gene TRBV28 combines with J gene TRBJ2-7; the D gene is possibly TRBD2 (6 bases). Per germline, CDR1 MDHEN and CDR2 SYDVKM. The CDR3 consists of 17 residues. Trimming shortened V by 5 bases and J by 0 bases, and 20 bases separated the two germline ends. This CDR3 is CASSDSGGRLSSYEQYF. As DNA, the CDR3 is TGTGCCAGCAGTGATTCCGGAGGGAGACTTAGCTCCTACGAGCAGTACTTC.

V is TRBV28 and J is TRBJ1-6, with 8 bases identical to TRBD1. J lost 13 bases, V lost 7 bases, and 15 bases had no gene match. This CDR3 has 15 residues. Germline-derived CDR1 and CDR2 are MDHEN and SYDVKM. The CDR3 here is CASTTGGDSLSPLHF. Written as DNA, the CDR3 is TGTGCCAGCACCACAGGGGGGGACAGTCTGTCTCCCCTCCACTTT.

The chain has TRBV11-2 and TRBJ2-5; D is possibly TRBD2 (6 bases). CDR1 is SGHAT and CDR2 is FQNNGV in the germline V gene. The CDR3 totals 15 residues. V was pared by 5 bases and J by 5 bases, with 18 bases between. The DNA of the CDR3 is TGTGCCAGCAGCACCCTATTTGGGGGGTGGGAGACCCAGTACTTC. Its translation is CASSTLFGGWETQYF.

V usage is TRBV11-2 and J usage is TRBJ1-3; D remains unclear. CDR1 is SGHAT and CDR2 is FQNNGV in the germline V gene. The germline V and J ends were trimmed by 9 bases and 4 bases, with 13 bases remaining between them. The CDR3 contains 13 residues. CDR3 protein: CASTQLSGNTIYF. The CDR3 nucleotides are TGTGCCAGTACCCAACTTTCCGGAAACACCATATATTTT. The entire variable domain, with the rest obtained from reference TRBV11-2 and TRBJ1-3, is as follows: EAGVAQSPRYKIIEKRQSVAFWCNPISGHATLYWYQQILGQGPKLLIQFQNNGVVDDSQLPKDRFSAERLKGVDSTLKIQPAKLEDSAVYLCASTQLSGNTIYFGEGSWLTVV.

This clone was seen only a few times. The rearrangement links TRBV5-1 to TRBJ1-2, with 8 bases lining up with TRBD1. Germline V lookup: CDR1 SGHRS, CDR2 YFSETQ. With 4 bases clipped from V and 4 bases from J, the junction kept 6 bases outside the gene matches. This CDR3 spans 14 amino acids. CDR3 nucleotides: TGCGCCAGCAGCCCTACAGGGGGTGGCTATGGCTACACCTTC. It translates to CASSPTGGGYGYTF.

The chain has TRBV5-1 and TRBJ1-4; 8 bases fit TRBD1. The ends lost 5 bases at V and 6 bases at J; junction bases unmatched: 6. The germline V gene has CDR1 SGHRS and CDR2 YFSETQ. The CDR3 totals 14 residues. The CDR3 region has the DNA TGCGCCAGCAGTGAGGACAGGGCAGATGAAAAACTGTTTTTT. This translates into CASSEDRADEKLFF.

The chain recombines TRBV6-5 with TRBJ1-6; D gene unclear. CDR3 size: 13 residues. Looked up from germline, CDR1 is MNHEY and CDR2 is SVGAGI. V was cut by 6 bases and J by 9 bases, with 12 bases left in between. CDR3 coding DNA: TGTGCCAGCAGCCCACGGGAGGCTTCACCCCTCCACTTT. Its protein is CASSPREASPLHF.

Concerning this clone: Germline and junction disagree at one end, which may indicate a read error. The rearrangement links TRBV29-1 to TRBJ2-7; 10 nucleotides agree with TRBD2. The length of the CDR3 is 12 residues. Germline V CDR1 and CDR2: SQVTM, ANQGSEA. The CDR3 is CSVEDRLAGAVF. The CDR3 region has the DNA TGCAGCGTTGAAGACCGACTAGCGGGTGCTGTGTTC.